These 20 T cell receptor beta chains came from one sample sequenced in a study of blood T cell repertoires in COVID-19. Assay used: immunoSEQ multiplex PCR; TCRdb lists only in-frame clones, some missing. The sample holds 140,000 or so clones, approximately 90% seen once. Sequenced: peripheral blood. The source of these receptors is a woman in her fifties or sixties with acute or convalescent COVID-19.

The rearrangement links TRBV25-1 to TRBJ1-2; 7 bases map to TRBD1. V trimming: 4 bases; J trimming: 6 bases; junction bases outside the gene matches: 5. This CDR3 is 13 amino acids long. CDR1 is MGHDK, CDR2 SYGVNS, per germline. CDR3 residues: CASSVQGRDGYTF. The CDR3 nucleotides read TGTGCCAGCAGTGTACAGGGGCGGGATGGCTACACCTTC.

The V call is TRBV3-1 (or the pseudogene TRBV3-2), the J call TRBJ1-1; D may be TRBD1 (5 bases). Germline assignment: CDR1 LGHDT and CDR2 YNNKEL (reference sequence). The CDR3 loop spans 12 amino acids. V was clipped by 1 base and J by 6 bases, with 6 bases between them. This chain's CDR3 is CASSQGGAEAFF. The CDR3 DNA follows: TGTGCCAGCAGCCAAGGGGGGGCTGAAGCTTTCTTT.

The rearrangement links TRBV5-1 to TRBJ2-3; possibly TRBD2 for D (7 bases). Trimming took off 0 bases at V and 0 bases at J, with 11 bases between the two ends. The CDR3 covers 16 residues. Per the germline V gene, CDR1 is SGHRS and CDR2 is YFSETQ. CDR3 loop: CASSLEGGGSTDTQYF. The CDR3 coding sequence is TGCGCCAGCAGCTTGGAAGGGGGAGGGAGCACAGATACGCAGTATTTT.

The V gene is TRBV12-5, the J gene TRBJ1-4; D unclear. The V end lost 3 bases, the J end lost 5 bases, and 13 bases lay between the germline ends. The germline CDR1 and CDR2 sequences are LGHNT and FRNRAP. CDR3 length: 15 amino acids. The CDR3 nucleotides read TGTGCTAGTGGTTTCATTGACAATGGAAATGAAAAACTGTTTTTT. This sequence encodes CASGFIDNGNEKLFF. Full variable domain (remainder filled in from reference TRBV12-5 and TRBJ1-4): DARVTQTPRHKVTEMGQEVTMRCQPILGHNTVFWYRQTMMQGLELLAYFRNRAPLDDSGMPKDRFSAEMPDATLATLKIQPSEPRDSAVYFCASGFIDNGNEKLFFGSGTQLSVL.

The CDR3 DNA reads TGTGCCAGCAGCGGGGACAGGGACAATGAGCAGTTCTTC. Amino acids: CASSGDRDNEQFF. The genes are TRBV9 and TRBJ2-1; 9 bases are a match to TRBD1. There are 13 residues in the CDR3. The V and J ends lost 3 bases and 5 bases, in that order; junction bases with no gene match: 0. Germline CDR1 and CDR2: SGDLS and YYNGEE.

The table lists this clone with a count of one. This chain links TRBV5-4 with TRBJ2-2, with D uncertain. Trimming removed 0 bases at V and 1 base at J, with 13 bases between. The V gene's germline CDR1 is SGHNT and CDR2 YYREEE (reference sequence). This CDR3 has 17 amino acids. The CDR3 sequence: CASSLAELFRNTGELFF. As DNA, the CDR3 is TGTGCCAGCAGCTTGGCCGAGTTATTTAGGAACACCGGGGAGCTGTTTTTT.

The chain combines TRBV21-1 with TRBJ2-7; the table's D call, TRBD2, has no DNA check behind it. TRBV21-1 is a pseudogene. This CDR3 has 14 residues. CDR3 sequence (DNA): TGTGCCAGCAGCAGGCCCGAGCGGCCGACCGAGCAGTACTTC. It specifies CASSRPERPTEQYF.

This clone has only one observation. This rearrangement joins TRBV10-1 to TRBJ1-2; 7 bases fit TRBD1. In germline, CDR1 is WNHNN, CDR2 SYGVQD (reference sequence). The CDR3 totals 14 residues. The V and J ends lost 4 bases and 4 bases, in that order; junction bases with no gene match: 6. The CDR3 DNA follows: TGCGCCAGCAGTGGGCAGGGGGAGAGCTATGGCTACACCTTC. Protein product: CASSGQGESYGYTF.

The gene calls are TRBV10-1 and TRBJ2-7, with 8 nucleotides matching TRBD1. V shed 2 bases, J shed 4 bases, and the junction held 7 bases outside the gene matches. The germline V gene has CDR1 WNHNN and CDR2 SYGVQD (reference sequence). The CDR3 is 15 amino acids. CDR3 nucleotide sequence: TGCGCCAGCAGTGAGGGACAGGGAACGGGGTACGAGCAGTACTTC. It codes for CASSEGQGTGYEQYF.

The CDR3 loop reads CASSLGGRGHNEQFF. The CDR3 DNA is TGTGCCAGCAGCCTGGGGGGCAGGGGGCATAATGAGCAGTTCTTC. This chain uses TRBV6-5 with TRBJ2-1; 8 bases map to TRBD1. The CDR3 runs 15 residues. Germline V CDR1 and CDR2: MNHEY, SVGAGI. J gave up 7 bases and V 6 bases, and 11 bases lay outside the gene matches.

This clone occurred once. This chain uses TRBV30 with TRBJ2-6; tentative D call: TRBD2 (6 bases). Trimming took off 2 bases at V and 1 base at J, with 9 bases between the two ends. The CDR3 totals 15 residues. CDR1 and CDR2 from the germline V gene are GTSNPN and SVGIG (reference sequence). The CDR3 DNA reads as TGTGCCTGGAGTCGGGGGTTATCTGGGGCCAACGTCCTGACTTTC. This gives the protein CAWSRGLSGANVLTF. The variable domain in full, completed from reference TRBV30 and TRBJ2-6, reads SQTIHQWPATLVQPVGSPLSLECTVEGTSNPNLYWYRQAAGRGLQLLFYSVGIGQISSEVPQNLSASRPQDRQFILSSKKLLLSDSGFYLCAWSRGLSGANVLTFGAGSRLTVL.

In this sample, this clone turned up a few times. The chain joins TRBV6-1 to TRBJ2-7; D may be TRBD1 (5 bases). This CDR3 has 13 residues. From germline, CDR1 is MNHNS and CDR2 SASEGT. The V end was cut by 1 base, the J end by 4 bases, with 8 bases between. Written as DNA, the CDR3 is TGTGCCAGCAGTGAAGTGGGGCAGTACGAGCAGTACTTC. Translated: CASSEVGQYEQYF.

The rearrangement uses TRBV11-2 and TRBJ2-7, with D tentatively TRBD2 (5 bases). CDR1 SGHAT and CDR2 FQNNGV come from the germline V gene. The CDR3 is 12 amino acids. V was trimmed by 2 bases and J by 4 bases, leaving 6 bases between them. Here the CDR3 DNA reads TGTGCCAGCAGCTTATCGGGATACGAGCAGTACTTC. Protein: CASSLSGYEQYF.

The rearrangement links TRBV7-2 to TRBJ2-3; 13 nucleotides match TRBD2. Germline loops: CDR1 SGHTA, CDR2 FQGNSA. The CDR3 contains 17 residues. Trimming cost V 5 bases and J 2 bases; bases outside gene matches: 7. The CDR3 DNA sequence: TGTGCCAGCAGCCGGACTAGCGGGGGTGTATACACAGATACGCAGTATTTT. Amino acids: CASSRTSGGVYTDTQYF.

V and J are TRBV7-8 and TRBJ1-4, with TRBD1 matching 8 bases. Per germline, CDR1 SGHVS and CDR2 FQNEAQ. V was pared by 4 bases and J by 3 bases, with 10 bases of the junction left unmatched. The CDR3 loop spans 17 amino acids. CDR3 sequence (DNA): TGTGCCAGCAGCTATCCTGGACAGGGCAGGGCTAATGAAAAACTGTTTTTT. Residues: CASSYPGQGRANEKLFF.

The chain carries TRBV6-6 and TRBJ1-2; TRBD1 agrees at 9 bases. From germline, CDR1 is MNHNY and CDR2 SVGAGI (reference sequence). J gave up 4 bases and V 4 bases, and 10 bases lay outside the gene matches. This CDR3 is 16 amino acids long. The CDR3 here is CASSFSPRDRAYGYTF. In nucleotides, the CDR3 is TGTGCCAGCAGTTTTTCCCCCCGGGACAGGGCCTATGGCTACACCTTC.

V usage is TRBV7-2 and J usage is TRBJ1-4, with D possibly being TRBD1 (5 bases). V was cut by 5 bases and J by 5 bases, with 15 bases left in between. The CDR3 runs to 15 residues. Germline values: CDR1 SGHTA, CDR2 FQGNSA. The CDR3 spells CASSGQGALNEKLFF. The CDR3 DNA sequence: TGTGCCAGCAGCGGGCAAGGGGCCCTAAATGAAAAACTGTTTTTT.

The V and J genes are TRBV12-5 and TRBJ2-3, with D possibly being TRBD1 (5 bases). The CDR3 spans 14 residues. Looked up from germline, CDR1 is LGHNT and CDR2 is FRNRAP. Trimming removed 4 bases from V and 0 bases from J, with 8 bases in between. Here the CDR3 reads CASGYRTSTDTQYF. CDR3 nucleotides: TGTGCTAGTGGTTACAGGACCAGCACAGATACGCAGTATTTT.

The genes are TRBV5-4 and TRBJ2-3, with 10 nucleotides matching TRBD2. Germline trimming cut 0 bases from V and 0 bases from J; bases unmatched to any gene: 13. This CDR3 has 20 amino acids. The germline V gene has CDR1 SGHNT and CDR2 YYREEE (reference sequence). CDR3 region: CASSLVGWTSGGSSTDTQYF. The CDR3 nucleotides are TGTGCCAGCAGCTTGGTTGGATGGACTAGCGGAGGTTCTAGCACAGATACGCAGTATTTT. The whole variable domain, filled in from reference TRBV5-4 and TRBJ2-3, reads ETGVTQSPTHLIKTRGQQVTLRCSSQSGHNTVSWYQQALGQGPQFIFQYYREEENGRGNFPPRFSGLQFPNYSSELNVNALELDDSALYLCASSLVGWTSGGSSTDTQYFGPGTRLTVL.

The chain combines TRBV15 with TRBJ1-2, with no clear D. CDR1 and CDR2 (germline): LNHNV, YYDKDF (reference sequence). This CDR3 has 16 amino acids. The ends were cut back, 1 base at V and 2 bases at J, with 14 bases in the middle. The CDR3 loop reads CATSRGTLGSNYGYTF. CDR3 in DNA: TGTGCCACCAGCAGAGGGACTCTCGGGAGCAACTATGGCTACACCTTC.